Sequencing of this T cell receptor (beta chain) was carried out in a study of blood T cell repertoires in COVID-19. Study-wide background: Sites in the United States, Italy and Spain provided acute and convalescent COVID-19 samples.

Authors' analysis steps: The authors estimated nucleated cell counts from reference gene primer amplification. Measured with immunoSEQ multiplex PCR; TCRdb has only the in-frame clones, and not every one. V, J and clone size are taken as reported in that table, and D and trimming were inferred from the DNA itself. The sample consists of roughly 300,000 clones, roughly 87% of them appearing once. The origin of this receptor is a man aged 18 to 35 with active or convalescent COVID-19. The sample consisted of peripheral blood.

CDR3 coding DNA: TGTGCCAGCAGCGCCGGGACAGGGGGCCATCAGCCCCAGCATTTT. Encoded protein: CASSAGTGGHQPQHF. V and J are TRBV9 and TRBJ1-5, with TRBD1 identical over 12 bases. The J segment lost 5 bases and the V segment lost 3 bases, leaving 3 bases of the junction unmatched. The CDR3 length is 15 residues. Germline V gives CDR1 SGDLS, CDR2 YYNGEE.